The T cell receptor (beta chain) under discussion was sequenced for a study of T-cell memory formation after mild COVID-19. For the study at large: TCR clustering was largely donor specific. Study findings and constraints: The main location of contracting CD4+ clones was CM and EM, and that of contracting CD8+ clones was EMRA.

A note on this clonotype: What it binds is not known.

After 5'RACE with constant-segment primers, TCR alpha and TCR beta cDNA libraries carrying sample barcodes and UMIs were obtained. One entry per CDR3 protein, called by TCRdb with MiXCR from the 5' RACE reads. The top ten hold approximately 13% of the sample, which has fewer than 450,000 distinct CDR3 sequences, more than 20% seen once. V was clipped by 1 base and J by 3 bases; unmatched bases: 4. The CDR3 runs to 15 residues. The sequence was collected from an adult woman who had mild COVID-19 (a few samples of this study predate the infection). Cell type and time point are not known. What was sequenced was PBMCs or a T cell subset sorted from them (not recorded which). The chain uses TRBV23-1 and TRBJ2-7, with TRBD1 matching over 9 bases. TRBV23-1 is assigned to the ORF class and has an uncertain function. As DNA, the CDR3 is TGCGCCAGCAGTCAATGTGGGACAGGGAGCTACGAGCAGTACTTC. Encoded protein: CASSQCGTGSYEQYF.